This T cell receptor (beta chain) was found in a study of early T cells in non-severe SARS-CoV-2 infection. Study information: Alpha and beta chains were unpaired, from unsorted whole-blood bulk RNA.

This clonotype was seen once. Its target is not known. Attached unique molecular identifiers marked individual cDNA molecules. TCRdb ran MiXCR on the 5' RACE reads and lists one entry per CDR3 protein. The sample includes around 62,000 distinct CDR3 sequences, around 12% seen only once; the top ten take about 4%. General study results and limits: Clonotype matching in VDJdb favored anti-spike CD8 responses and did not capture private and CD4 specificities.

Trimming took off 3 bases at V and 3 bases at J, with 15 bases between the two ends. This CDR3 is built from 15 residues. The germline gives CDR1 SGHRS, CDR2 YFSETQ. The sequenced sample consisted of whole blood. This chain connects TRBV5-1 to TRBJ1-1; no reliable D call. The receptor was derived from an adult who was a healthcare worker with PCR-confirmed SARS-CoV-2 infection or an uninfected control (not recorded which). The CDR3 here is CASSSLGPSDTEAFF. The CDR3 DNA follows: TGCGCCAGCAGCTCCCTCGGGCCCTCGGACACTGAAGCTTTCTTT. The complete variable domain, with remaining parts taken from reference TRBV5-1 and TRBJ1-1, reads KAGVTQTPRYLIKTRGQQVTLSCSPISGHRSVSWYQQTPGQGLQFLFEYFSETQRNKGNFPGRFSGRQFSNSRSEMNVSTLELGDSALYLCASSSLGPSDTEAFFGQGTRLTVV.